Listed below are T cell receptor beta chains from one sample, sequenced in a study of identical twins. TCRdb fed the 5' RACE reads into MiXCR, producing one record per CDR3 protein. The repertoire holds hundreds of thousands of distinct CDR3 sequences, with around 5.7% as singletons. Source material: naive T cells sorted from blood. These receptors were obtained from a man between 18 and 35 years old in good health. Both conserved end residues are part of each CDR3.

TRBV5-1	TRBJ2-1	CASSLLPVDEQFF
TRBV20-1	TRBJ2-3	CSASQQDTITDTQYF
TRBV6-5	TRBJ2-1	CASSYLSRADRNNEQFF
TRBV25-1	TRBJ2-5	CASSEFRGSGRRYF
TRBV5-1	TRBJ2-3	CASSLEREGGTDTQYF
TRBV27	TRBJ2-7	CASSLSRTTSYEQYF
TRBV29-1	TRBJ2-6	CSVGGGAGANVLTF
TRBV10-3	TRBJ2-1	CAISGSREGPEQFF
TRBV27	TRBJ2-1	CASRPGTSGRKYNEQFF
TRBV6-5	TRBJ2-7	CASSYSTSGRARSREQYF
TRBV5-6	TRBJ2-5	CASSEGLEETQYF
TRBV20-1	TRBJ2-3	CSASGKRDLPDTQYF
TRBV12-3/TRBV12-4	TRBJ2-5	CASSPRIPGTKTQYF
TRBV5-1	TRBJ2-1	CASSVSSGVYEQFF
TRBV10-3	TRBJ2-7	CAIRMTGGEYEQYF
TRBV10-3	TRBJ2-4	CAISESVRGNIQYF
TRBV4-1	TRBJ2-7	CASSQDPRGGLPYEQYF
TRBV19	TRBJ2-3	CASSTIAGVTDTQYF
TRBV6-1	TRBJ1-6	CASSTPQDRGLNSPLHF
TRBV6-5	TRBJ2-3	CASSYAPTDTQYF
TRBV3-1	TRBJ2-1	CASSQPQGTSGRGEQFF
TRBV4-1	TRBJ2-1	CASSQSGLAGAYNEQFF
TRBV12-3/TRBV12-4	TRBJ2-5	CASSPRDKVAKTQYF